Many counts were recorded for the clone carrying this T cell receptor (beta chain). These data originate in a study of T-cell reconstitution after alpha-beta-depleted transplantation in children. Unique molecular identifiers were built into the TCRbeta library. In TCRdb, the PCR reads were re-called with MiXCR into one record per CDR3 protein. The table lists hundreds of thousands of distinct CDR3 sequences, 15% to 20% of them singletons. Germline CDR1 and CDR2: SGDLS and YYNGEE. The CDR3 has 14 amino acids. Trimming took 0 bases from V and 6 from J, leaving 12 bases between them. This chain connects TRBV9 to TRBJ1-2, with D unresolved. The sequences come from PBMCs from the stem cell graft donor, collected from the stem cell graft. The receptor was derived from a human donor who donated a stem cell graft to a child with acute myeloid leukemia. This chain's CDR3 is CASSVEPKVHGYTF. The CDR3 bases are TGTGCCAGCAGCGTAGAGCCCAAGGTCCATGGCTACACCTTC.